A single sample is the source of the 8 T cell receptor beta chains below, sequenced in a study of shared clonotypes between healthy human individuals. Only in-frame clones appear in the TCRdb table, and some are missing; sequencing was by immunoSEQ multiplex PCR. The data contain 2.5 million or so clones, around 94% of them singletons. Sequencing input: naive CD4+ T cells sorted from blood. The subset denotes: CD45RA+ positively selected. These receptors came from a man aged 18 to 30 in good health.

As for this clone: Within the sample, other DNA sequences also encode this same CDR3. The chain carries TRBV7-9 and TRBJ2-7, with TRBD1 as a possible D gene (6 bases). Germline CDR1 SEHNR, CDR2 FQNEAQ (reference sequence). The CDR3 has 14 amino acids. V was pared by 5 bases and J by 0 bases, with 11 bases between. The CDR3 protein is CASSPTGISYEQYF. Written as DNA, the CDR3 is TGTGCCAGCAGCCCAACAGGGATCTCCTACGAGCAGTACTTC.

The chain recombines TRBV7-9 with TRBJ1-2, with 8 positions matching TRBD1. Germline trimming cut 0 bases from V and 8 bases from J; bases unmatched to any gene: 11. The length of the CDR3 is 16 residues. The V gene's germline CDR1 is SEHNR and CDR2 FQNEAQ (reference sequence). The CDR3 DNA reads TGTGCCAGCAGCTTAGCGCTCGGGGGACAGGCGGGAGGCTACACCTTC. Translated: CASSLALGGQAGGYTF.

This clone came up once. This specimen includes other DNA sequences encoding the same CDR3. The chain carries TRBV5-5 and TRBJ1-1; D remains ambiguous. Germline loops: CDR1 SGHKS, CDR2 YYEKEE (reference sequence). The CDR3 has 14 residues. V was clipped by 0 bases and J by 2 bases, with 8 bases between them. The CDR3 reads CASSLGAGNTEAFF. The CDR3 nucleotides are TGTGCCAGCAGCTTGGGTGCGGGAAACACTGAAGCTTTCTTT.

The chain recombines TRBV5-1 with TRBJ1-1, with 10 positions matching TRBD1. The CDR3 loop spans 17 amino acids. Germline V gene lookup returns CDR1 SGHRS and CDR2 YFSETQ. The V segment lost 4 bases and the J segment 5 bases; nucleotides outside the gene matches: 14. CDR3 protein: CASSALTGGTGETEAFF. The CDR3 region has the DNA TGCGCCAGCAGCGCGCTTACAGGGGGGACAGGGGAAACTGAAGCTTTCTTT.

The chain couples TRBV28 to TRBJ2-7, with D possibly matching TRBD2 (6 bases). The germline V gene encodes CDR1 MDHEN and CDR2 SYDVKM. The CDR3 is 18 amino acids. Trimming shortened V by 8 bases and J by 3 bases, and 29 bases separated the two germline ends. This CDR3 reads CASPPRGPHMEGYYEQYF. CDR3 nucleotides: TGTGCCAGCCCGCCTCGGGGACCCCACATGGAGGGCTACTACGAGCAGTACTTC.

V gene TRBV30 combines with J gene TRBJ2-1, with 12 bases aligning to TRBD2. This CDR3 comprises 16 residues. The V and J ends lost 3 bases and 2 bases, in that order; junction bases with no gene match: 5. The germline CDR1 and CDR2 sequences are GTSNPN and SVGIG (reference sequence). The CDR3 DNA reads TGTGCCTGGAGCCTAGCGGGAGGGCTCCCCTACAATGAGCAGTTCTTC. It specifies CAWSLAGGLPYNEQFF.

The sample holds a few counts of this clone. The chain has TRBV2 and TRBJ2-1, with 7 bases that match TRBD2. CDR3 size: 12 residues. V shed 4 bases and J 13 bases; nucleotides not matched to a gene: 7. Germline CDR1 is SNHLY and CDR2 is FYNNEI. In nucleotides, the CDR3 is TGTGCCAGCAGTGGTTCCGGGAGGACCCAGTTCTTC. This gives the protein CASSGSGRTQFF.

In this sample, this clone turned up a few times. V usage is TRBV2 and J usage is TRBJ1-4; D is undetermined. Trimming stripped 6 bases from V and 10 bases from J, with 9 bases between. This CDR3 comprises 11 residues. Germline V gene lookup returns CDR1 SNHLY and CDR2 FYNNEI. The CDR3 DNA reads TGTGCCAGCAGAAAGGATAGAAAACTGTTTTTT. Translation gives CASRKDRKLFF.